These 8 T cell receptor beta chains were sequenced from one sample in a study of blood T cell repertoires in COVID-19. Only in-frame clones appear in the TCRdb table, and some are missing; sequencing was by immunoSEQ multiplex PCR. The table shows about 150,000 clones, with approximately 87% occurring only once. The sample consisted of peripheral blood. These receptors were obtained from a woman in her 70s with acute or convalescent COVID-19.

The chain employs TRBV28 and TRBJ2-1; D is undetermined. V was trimmed by 7 bases and J by 4 bases, leaving 17 bases between them. Germline V gives CDR1 MDHEN, CDR2 SYDVKM. The CDR3 is 15 amino acids. This CDR3 is CASIGFRVSYNEQFF. The CDR3 DNA sequence: TGTGCCAGCATTGGTTTTCGGGTTTCTTACAATGAGCAGTTCTTC.

The chain joins TRBV7-9 to TRBJ1-2, with a weak D call TRBD1 (5 bases). The CDR3 covers 14 residues. The ends were cut back, 5 bases at V and 0 bases at J, with 10 bases in the middle. Germline V gene data show CDR1 as SEHNR and CDR2 as FQNEAQ (reference sequence). The CDR3 DNA reads TGTGCCAGCAGCCCCAAGACAGCTAACTATGGCTACACCTTC. It codes for CASSPKTANYGYTF.

This clone was seen once. The chain is built from TRBV10-3 and TRBJ1-1; 7 positions agree with TRBD1. Germline CDR1 is ENHRY and CDR2 is SYGVKD. The ends lost 1 base at V and 1 base at J; junction bases unmatched: 6. CDR3 length equals 16 residues. The CDR3: CAISEYGDSSNTEAFF. The CDR3 DNA reads TGTGCCATCAGTGAGTACGGGGACAGCTCGAACACTGAAGCTTTCTTT.

This rearrangement joins TRBV9 to TRBJ1-1; 8 bases align to TRBD1. The germline V gene encodes CDR1 SGDLS and CDR2 YYNGEE. After removal of 3 bases from V and 5 bases from J, the junction contained 3 bases not matched to a gene. This CDR3 contains 13 residues. The CDR3 here is CASSAGGRTEAFF. The CDR3 DNA follows: TGTGCCAGCAGCGCAGGGGGCCGGACTGAAGCTTTCTTT.

This clone was picked up a small number of times. This rearrangement joins TRBV4-2 to TRBJ1-1; TRBD1 matches 7 bases. The V segment lost 4 bases and the J segment 4 bases; nucleotides outside the gene matches: 9. Germline V gene data show CDR1 as LGHNA and CDR2 as YNFKEQ. CDR3 length equals 15 residues. CDR3 in DNA: TGTGCCAGCAGCCGAGCCACGACAGGGACCACTGAAGCTTTCTTT. Residues: CASSRATTGTTEAFF.

The chain has TRBV2 and TRBJ2-1; D perhaps matches TRBD1 (5 bases). Trimming took 6 bases from V and 3 from J, leaving 6 bases between them. This CDR3 comprises 12 residues. CDR1 and CDR2 from the germline V gene are SNHLY and FYNNEI. The CDR3 is CASRQGYNEQFF. As DNA, the CDR3 is TGTGCCAGCAGGCAGGGCTACAATGAGCAGTTCTTC. The whole variable domain, remainder taken from reference TRBV2 and TRBJ2-1, is EPEVTQTPSHQVTQMGQEVILRCVPISNHLYFYWYRQILGQKVEFLVSFYNNEISEKSEIFDDQFSVERPDGSNFTLKIRSTKLEDSAMYFCASRQGYNEQFFGPGTRLTVL.

V usage is TRBV9 and J usage is TRBJ2-6; D gene unclear. The CDR3 is 16 amino acids. Germline V gene sequence: CDR1 SGDLS, CDR2 YYNGEE. V was cut by 2 bases and J by 0 bases, with 9 bases left in between. The CDR3 DNA reads TGTGCCAGCAGCGTGCGAAGTCTCTCTGGGGCCAACGTCCTGACTTTC. Protein sequence: CASSVRSLSGANVLTF.

As DNA, the CDR3 is TGTGCCAGCTCACTCCAGGACATCATGAACACTGAAGCTTTCTTT. Its translation is CASSLQDIMNTEAFF. This rearrangement joins TRBV18 to TRBJ1-1; a weak D match, TRBD1 (5 bases). Germline loops: CDR1 KGHSH, CDR2 LQKENI. The V gene lost 4 bases and the J gene lost 0 bases, with 12 bases spanning the gap. The CDR3 loop spans 15 amino acids.